This T cell receptor beta chain was identified in a study of regulatory T cells in long-lasting Graves disease. Findings of the study overall: TCR diversity in persistent Graves' patients was below that of newly diagnosed ones.

This sample's time point: newly diagnosed GD, antithyroid drugs for less than 3 months. PBMC-derived RNA was used for the TCR library. Arm-PCR of CDR3 regions and iRepertoire HTBI primers were used to build TCR beta libraries. One entry per CDR3 protein, called by TCRdb with MiXCR from the multiplex PCR reads. This repertoire shows around 240,000 distinct CDR3 sequences, about 20% found once; its top ten account for approximately 14%. V dropped 3 bases and J dropped 2; count of bases not matched to a gene: 9. The CDR3 runs to 17 residues. This clonotype occurred many times. What it recognizes is unknown. These data were likewise used in another study, on T cells in Graves' hyperthyroidism and ophthalmopathy.

V gene TRBV12-3 or TRBV12-4 combines with J gene TRBJ2-1, with 8 positions matching TRBD2. The input for sequencing was peripheral blood mononuclear cells (PBMCs), taken at new diagnosis, from a patient treated with antithyroid drugs. The sequence derives from a woman aged 30 to 39 with Graves disease. The CDR3 coding sequence is TGTGCCAGCAGTTTTCTTTTTGCGGGGGGCCCCTACAATGAGCAGTTCTTC. Translated: CASSFLFAGGPYNEQFF.